A single sample gave rise to the 29 T cell receptor beta chains below, sequenced in a study of T cell repertoires in cytomegalovirus infection. Each CDR3 protein gets one entry after TCRdb re-called the reads with MiXCR. The data contain about 180,000 distinct CDR3 sequences, under 15% of them singletons. Material for sequencing was PBMCs. These receptors came from a human donor in good health (CMV status not recorded). Some clones in this sample may be carry-over from other donors' samples.

This clonotype was counted at least ten times. The J gene is TRBJ2-2, the V gene TRBV6-1, with TRBD1 matching over 8 bases. J lost 0 bases, V lost 5 bases, and 5 bases had no gene match. The CDR3 is 16 residues long. The germline CDR1 and CDR2 sequences are MNHNS and SASEGT. The CDR3 region is CASSSQGASNTGELFF. The DNA of the CDR3 is TGTGCCAGCAGTAGTCAGGGGGCTTCGAACACCGGGGAGCTGTTTTTT.

The CDR3 spells CASSLVGIGTDTQYF. The CDR3 nucleotides are TGTGCCAGCAGCTTGGTGGGAATCGGCACAGATACGCAGTATTTT. The V and J genes are TRBV5-4 and TRBJ2-3; D remains unclear. The germline CDR1 and CDR2 sequences are SGHNT and YYREEE (reference sequence). V gave up 0 bases and J gave up 1 base, with 9 bases separating them. The CDR3 loop spans 15 amino acids.

At least ten counts were recorded for this clonotype. The rearrangement joins TRBV7-2 to TRBJ2-7; 9 bases align to TRBD2. CDR1 is SGHTA, CDR2 FQGNSA, per germline. With V trimmed by 1 base and J by 3 bases, 4 bases remained unmatched. The CDR3 totals 15 residues. CDR3 in amino acids: CASSLDSGRLYEQYF. The DNA of the CDR3 is TGTGCCAGCAGCTTAGATAGCGGGAGACTCTACGAGCAGTACTTC. Full variable domain (outside the CDR3, taken from reference TRBV7-2 and TRBJ2-7): GAGVSQSPSNKVTEKGKDVELRCDPISGHTALYWYRQSLGQGLEFLIYFQGNSAPDKSGLPSDRFSAERTGGSVSTLTIQRTQQEDSAVYLCASSLDSGRLYEQYFGPGTRLTVT.

This clonotype has more than one count but fewer than ten. In DNA form, the CDR3 reads TGTGCCATCAGTGAGTCTATCGCGGAAACCTATGGCTACACCTTC. This codes for CAISESIAETYGYTF. V is TRBV10-3 and J is TRBJ1-2; D remains ambiguous. V lost 0 bases and J lost 4, with 12 bases in between. The CDR3 covers 15 residues. Germline CDR1 reads ENHRY; CDR2 reads SYGVKD.

This rearrangement joins TRBV11-2 to TRBJ2-7; 8 bases fit TRBD2. Germline-derived CDR1 and CDR2 are SGHAT and FQNNGV. Trimming at V came to 1 base and at J to 5 bases, leaving 7 bases not matched to a gene. The CDR3 runs to 15 residues. This chain's CDR3 is CASSLAGTRIHEQYF. The CDR3, as DNA: TGTGCCAGCAGCTTAGCCGGGACTAGGATCCACGAGCAGTACTTC.

This clonotype was observed at least ten times. The chain combines TRBV7-2 with TRBJ2-2; 10 positions match TRBD2. Germline lookup yields CDR1 SGHTA and CDR2 FQGNSA. This CDR3 is built from 18 residues. V shed 1 base, J shed 5 bases, and the junction held 10 bases outside the gene matches. CDR3 sequence reads: CASSLVASGSGGTGELFF. The DNA of the CDR3 is TGTGCCAGCAGCTTAGTAGCTAGCGGGAGTGGAGGAACCGGGGAGCTGTTTTTT.

There are a few counts of this clonotype. This chain connects TRBV28 to TRBJ2-7, with 7 nucleotides matching TRBD1. Germline V gene data show CDR1 as MDHEN and CDR2 as SYDVKM. The CDR3 runs 14 residues. Losses at the gene ends were 7 bases for V and 3 bases for J; bases not matched to a gene: 9. The CDR3 loop is CASTTRQGIYEQYF. CDR3 sequence (DNA): TGTGCCAGCACCACTCGACAGGGTATCTACGAGCAGTACTTC.

This clonotype occurred many times. The chain recombines TRBV29-1 with TRBJ1-1; TRBD1 is a possible D gene (6 bases). The CDR3 is made up of 13 amino acids. From germline, CDR1 is SQVTM and CDR2 ANQGSEA. Trimming removed 7 bases at V and 4 bases at J, with 16 bases between. The CDR3 loop is CSGAGHEGTEAFF. CDR3 DNA: TGCAGCGGGGCGGGACACGAGGGCACTGAAGCTTTCTTT.

This clonotype came up many times. The chain has TRBV7-3 and TRBJ2-3; D is uncertain. Germline assignment: CDR1 SGHTA and CDR2 FQGTGA. The CDR3 sequence is 12 residues long. Trimming took off 0 bases at V and 6 bases at J, with 4 bases between the two ends. CDR3 DNA: TGTGCCAGCAGCTTAACGGGCGATACGCAGTATTTT. Its protein product is CASSLTGDTQYF.

This clonotype showed up many times. This rearrangement joins TRBV28 to TRBJ1-5; no clear D gene. This CDR3 has 13 amino acids. Germline CDR1 is MDHEN and CDR2 is SYDVKM. V lost 3 bases to trimming and J lost 8 bases, with 11 bases between them. CDR3 residues: CASSLSNQEPQHF. CDR3 DNA: TGTGCCAGCAGTTTGAGTAATCAAGAGCCCCAGCATTTT.

This clonotype was seen only a few times. The V call is TRBV7-2, the J call TRBJ2-6; D is unresolved. Germline V gives CDR1 SGHTA, CDR2 FQGNSA. The CDR3 extends over 15 amino acids. Trimming took off 0 bases at V and 0 bases at J, with 3 bases between the two ends. Written as DNA, the CDR3 is TGTGCCAGCAGCTTAGCTCGCTCTGGGGCCAACGTCCTGACTTTC. Protein product: CASSLARSGANVLTF.

The sample holds a few counts of this clonotype. The chain has TRBV19 and TRBJ1-1; 9 bases align to TRBD1. Germline loops: CDR1 LNHDA, CDR2 SQIVND (reference sequence). With V trimmed by 6 bases and J by 4 bases, 12 bases remained unmatched. The CDR3 is made up of 16 amino acids. CDR3 nucleotides: TGTGCCAGTAGCCGCCCCTTAGGGACAGGGACCACTGAAGCTTTCTTT. Amino acids: CASSRPLGTGTTEAFF.

V gene TRBV4-1 combines with J gene TRBJ2-7; TRBD1 is a possible D gene (6 bases). CDR1 is MGHRA, CDR2 YSYEKL, per germline. Trimming left V 4 bases short and J 7 bases short, with 14 bases between. This CDR3 comprises 13 residues. CDR3 coding DNA: TGCGCCAGCAGCCGCGGCTCCCAGGGGGAGCAGTACTTC. This gives the protein CASSRGSQGEQYF.

This clonotype showed up many times. The rearrangement links TRBV7-6 to TRBJ1-1, with a weak D call TRBD1 (5 bases). The CDR3 loop spans 15 amino acids. With 5 bases removed from V and 3 bases from J, the gap between germline ends came to 16 bases. CDR1 and CDR2 from the germline V gene are SGHVS and FNYEAQ. The CDR3 DNA is TGTGCCAGCAGCCAGAATCCAGGGACGTACACTGAAGCTTTCTTT. Residues: CASSQNPGTYTEAFF.

This clonotype was counted ten times or more. The chain is built from TRBV7-9 and TRBJ2-7; 8 bases match TRBD2. The length of the CDR3 is 14 residues. Germline V CDR1 and CDR2: SEHNR, FQNEAQ (reference sequence). Trimming cost V 5 bases and J 2 bases; bases outside gene matches: 5. CDR3 coding DNA: TGTGCCAGCAGCCCGAGACTAGCGCCCTACGAGCAGTACTTC. Its protein is CASSPRLAPYEQYF.

The chain recombines TRBV24-1 with TRBJ1-1; 7 bases are shared with TRBD1. This CDR3 contains 12 residues. After removal of 7 bases from V and 7 bases from J, the junction contained 5 bases not matched to a gene. Germline-derived CDR1 and CDR2 are KGHDR and SFDVKD. In DNA form, the CDR3 reads TGTGCCACCAGAGATAACAGGGGTGAAGCTTTCTTT. Its protein is CATRDNRGEAFF.

This clonotype was seen ten or more times. The V and J genes are TRBV12-3 or TRBV12-4 and TRBJ2-1, with 11 positions matching TRBD2. The V segment lost 2 bases and the J segment 0 bases; nucleotides outside the gene matches: 3. This CDR3 region has 17 residues. CDR3 sequence reads: CASSLRLAGSSYNEQFF. DNA for the CDR3: TGTGCCAGCAGTTTAAGACTAGCGGGGAGCTCCTACAATGAGCAGTTCTTC.

This clonotype was recorded at least ten times. The J gene is TRBJ2-3, the V gene TRBV12-3 or TRBV12-4, with D tentatively TRBD1 or TRBD2 (6 bases each). V dropped 10 bases and J dropped 6 bases, with 20 bases sitting between them. The CDR3 is 14 residues long. CDR3 in DNA: TGTGCCATCCGGGGGCTACTACAGTCTGATACGCAGTATTTT. As protein: CAIRGLLQSDTQYF.

This clonotype was observed at least ten times. The chain joins TRBV6-2 or TRBV6-3 to TRBJ2-7, with a weak D call TRBD1 (6 bases). Germline assignment: CDR1 MNHEY and CDR2 SVGEGT. V was pared by 4 bases and J by 0 bases, with 13 bases between. CDR3 length equals 15 residues. CDR3 sequence (DNA): TGTGCCAGCAGTTTCCGGGACACTCACTCCTACGAGCAGTACTTC. This translates into CASSFRDTHSYEQYF.

This clonotype has a handful of counts. The rearrangement uses TRBV28 and TRBJ2-3, with D hard to call. Germline assignment: CDR1 MDHEN and CDR2 SYDVKM. Between the trimmed V and J ends, which lost 4 bases and 5 bases, there was a span of 7 bases. The CDR3 sequence is 12 residues long. This CDR3 is CASSYPGDTQYF. CDR3 nucleotides: TGTGCCAGCAGTTACCCCGGAGATACGCAGTATTTT. Full variable domain (outside the CDR3, taken from reference TRBV28 and TRBJ2-3): DVKVTQSSRYLVKRTGEKVFLECVQDMDHENMFWYRQDPGLGLRLIYFSYDVKMKEKGDIPEGYSVSREKKERFSLILESASTNQTSMYLCASSYPGDTQYFGPGTRLTVL.

In this sample, this clonotype turned up a few times. The J gene is TRBJ2-7, the V gene TRBV7-2, with a possible D match to TRBD1 (6 bases). With 5 bases removed from V and 7 bases from J, the gap between germline ends came to 24 bases. Germline loops: CDR1 SGHTA, CDR2 FQGNSA. The CDR3 runs to 16 residues. The CDR3 DNA sequence: TGTGCCAGCAGCCTCTACCGGGACACTCGGGATGGGGAGCAGTACTTC. It is translated as CASSLYRDTRDGEQYF. Full variable domain (remainder filled in from reference TRBV7-2 and TRBJ2-7): GAGVSQSPSNKVTEKGKDVELRCDPISGHTALYWYRQSLGQGLEFLIYFQGNSAPDKSGLPSDRFSAERTGGSVSTLTIQRTQQEDSAVYLCASSLYRDTRDGEQYFGPGTRLTVT.

This chain links TRBV6-4 with TRBJ2-2, with 10 nucleotides matching TRBD1. Germline CDR1 MRHNA, CDR2 SNTAGT. The V gene end was trimmed by 4 bases and the J gene end by 0 bases; junction bases not matched to a gene: 2. The CDR3 is 16 residues long. The CDR3 sequence is CASSAGTGANTGELFF. DNA of the CDR3: TGTGCCAGCAGTGCCGGGACAGGGGCGAACACCGGGGAGCTGTTTTTT.

This clonotype turned up a few times. The chain combines TRBV20-1 with TRBJ1-2; TRBD1 is a possible D gene (5 bases). CDR3 length equals 14 residues. In germline, CDR1 is DFQATT, CDR2 SNEGSKA (reference sequence). V lost 5 bases and J 4 bases, leaving 17 bases between the germline ends. This chain's CDR3 is CSASKQGLGYGYTF. CDR3 nucleotide sequence: TGCAGTGCTTCTAAGCAGGGCTTGGGCTATGGCTACACCTTC.

This clonotype was picked up many times. The chain links TRBV28 to TRBJ1-1; D uncertain. Germline values: CDR1 MDHEN, CDR2 SYDVKM. The CDR3 covers 11 residues. Trimming removed 8 bases at V and 3 bases at J, with 7 bases between. The CDR3 nucleotides are TGTGCCAGCGGCCTGGACACTGAAGCTTTCTTT. This codes for CASGLDTEAFF.

The rearrangement joins TRBV14 to TRBJ1-1; D gene ambiguous. The germline V and J ends were trimmed by 4 bases and 5 bases, with 8 bases remaining between them. The CDR3 is 12 amino acids. Germline V gene lookup returns CDR1 SGHDN and CDR2 FVKESK. The CDR3 spells CASSRRSTEAFF. CDR3 coding DNA: TGTGCCAGCAGCCGGCGGAGTACTGAAGCTTTCTTT.

This clonotype was counted many times. This chain links TRBV2 with TRBJ2-7; unclear D gene. V lost 6 bases to trimming and J lost 0 bases, with 6 bases between them. In germline, CDR1 is SNHLY, CDR2 FYNNEI. This CDR3 region has 12 residues. As DNA, the CDR3 is TGTGCCAGCAGGGATGCCTCCTACGAGCAGTACTTC. Its translation is CASRDASYEQYF.

This clonotype was observed a few times. The rearrangement uses TRBV27 and TRBJ1-5; D may be TRBD1 (5 bases). CDR1 is MNHEY, CDR2 SMNVEV, per germline (reference sequence). The CDR3 totals 14 residues. V was pared by 7 bases and J by 3 bases, with 13 bases between. The CDR3 DNA reads TGTGCCAGCAAATTTTCGGGACCCAATCAGCCCCAGCATTTT. Translating it yields CASKFSGPNQPQHF.

This clonotype was counted between two and nine times. The chain carries TRBV10-1 and TRBJ2-1, with D perhaps matching TRBD1 (6 bases). The CDR3 loop spans 14 amino acids. V was pared by 5 bases and J by 11 bases, with 19 bases between. Germline-derived CDR1 and CDR2 are WNHNN and SYGVQD (reference sequence). The CDR3 DNA sequence: TGCGCCAGCAGTCTAAAACAGGGAACAATGAAGCAGTTCTTC. It translates to CASSLKQGTMKQFF.

V usage is TRBV25-1 and J usage is TRBJ2-6; no clear D. There are 14 residues in the CDR3. The V gene's germline CDR1 is MGHDK and CDR2 SYGVNS. Trimming shortened V by 5 bases and J by 2 bases, and 7 bases separated the two germline ends. CDR3 residues: CASSPPAGANVLTF. For the CDR3, the DNA is TGTGCCAGCAGTCCCCCAGCTGGGGCCAACGTCCTGACTTTC.